The 28 T cell receptor beta chains below come from one sample, sequenced in a study of human T cells and chemical hapten exposure. As for time point: pre-sensitization, week 0. Treatment reported: therapeutic diphenylcyclopropenone sensitization with weekly scalp DPC. TCRdb used MiXCR to reprocess the RACE reads, holding one entry per CDR3 protein. The sample comprises under 400,000 distinct CDR3 sequences, approximately 5.1% of which are singletons, and just over 2.5% rests with the top ten. Specimen: whole blood, collected in connection with sensitization to the hapten diphenylcyclopropenone (DPC). The receptor source for this set is a woman between 50 and 59 years old with alopecia areata. Some clones in this sample may be carry-over from other donors' samples.

This clonotype was counted at least ten times. J is TRBJ2-1 and V is TRBV27, with TRBD2 matching over 13 bases. The germline V gene has CDR1 MNHEY and CDR2 SMNVEV (reference sequence). Losses at the gene ends were 2 bases for V and 9 bases for J; bases not matched to a gene: 4. CDR3 length equals 15 residues. The CDR3 nucleotides read TGTGCCAGCAGTTTAGAACTAGCGGGAGGGGTTGAGCAGTTCTTC. This gives the protein CASSLELAGGVEQFF.

This clonotype showed up just a few times. V and J are TRBV16 and TRBJ1-1; 11 nucleotides line up with TRBD1. The CDR3 is 16 amino acids. Germline values: CDR1 KGHSY, CDR2 FQNENV. J lost 4 bases, V lost 4 bases, and 8 bases had no gene match. CDR3 bases: TGTGCCAGCAGCCCTCGGACAGGGGGCGAAGTCACTGAAGCTTTCTTT. Translating gives CASSPRTGGEVTEAFF.

At least ten counts were recorded for this clonotype. For the CDR3, the DNA is TGCGCCAGCAGCGGATCGGGGCGCGGCGGGGCAGATACGCAGTATTTT. As protein: CASSGSGRGGADTQYF. This chain uses TRBV5-1 with TRBJ2-3, with D maybe TRBD2 (6 bases). The CDR3 consists of 16 residues. V was pared by 4 bases and J by 4 bases, with 19 bases between. Germline CDR1 and CDR2: SGHRS and YFSETQ. Drawing the rest from reference TRBV5-1 and TRBJ2-3, the complete variable domain is KAGVTQTPRYLIKTRGQQVTLSCSPISGHRSVSWYQQTPGQGLQFLFEYFSETQRNKGNFPGRFSGRQFSNSRSEMNVSTLELGDSALYLCASSGSGRGGADTQYFGPGTRLTVL.

V gene TRBV6-2 or TRBV6-3 combines with J gene TRBJ1-1; D uncertain. V gave up 8 bases and J gave up 11 bases, with 9 bases separating them. Germline V gene lookup returns CDR1 MNHEY and CDR2 SVGEGT. The CDR3 totals 9 residues. The CDR3 is CASGGPAFF. CDR3 coding DNA: TGTGCCAGCGGAGGCCCGGCTTTCTTT.

The sample holds many counts of this clonotype. The DNA for the CDR3 is TGTGCCAGCAGCTTGCAGAATACGCAGTATTTT. It translates to CASSLQNTQYF. This sequence joins TRBV11-2 and TRBJ2-3; D is undetermined. The CDR3 is made up of 11 amino acids. V was shortened by 3 bases and J by 7 bases, with 5 bases between the two germline ends. CDR1 SGHAT and CDR2 FQNNGV come from the germline V gene.

The genes are TRBV28 and TRBJ2-1; D is possibly TRBD1 (5 bases). Trimming cost V 6 bases and J 0 bases, with 12 bases left between them. The CDR3 is made up of 15 amino acids. Germline V gives CDR1 MDHEN, CDR2 SYDVKM. CDR3 protein: CASRDSGFSYNEQFF. The CDR3 DNA reads TGTGCCAGCAGAGACAGTGGGTTCTCCTACAATGAGCAGTTCTTC. The full variable domain, its missing parts supplied by reference TRBV28 and TRBJ2-1, is DVKVTQSSRYLVKRTGEKVFLECVQDMDHENMFWYRQDPGLGLRLIYFSYDVKMKEKGDIPEGYSVSREKKERFSLILESASTNQTSMYLCASRDSGFSYNEQFFGPGTRLTVL.

This clonotype was picked up a small number of times. This chain connects TRBV12-3 or TRBV12-4 to TRBJ1-1; possibly TRBD1 for D (5 bases). V was pared by 2 bases and J by 0 bases, with 13 bases between. This CDR3 comprises 16 residues. The CDR3 here is CASSLRAGRLNTEAFF. CDR3 DNA sequence: TGTGCCAGCAGTTTAAGGGCGGGGCGGCTGAACACTGAAGCTTTCTTT.

This clonotype occurred many times. The V gene is TRBV12-5, the J gene TRBJ2-1, with D unresolved. The length of the CDR3 is 13 residues. Germline-derived CDR1 and CDR2 are LGHNT and FRNRAP. Trimming left V 4 bases short and J 11 bases short, with 15 bases between. The CDR3 here is CASGSAAIGKQFF. CDR3 nucleotide sequence: TGTGCTAGTGGTTCGGCAGCCATAGGAAAGCAGTTCTTC.

Only a few counts were recorded for this clonotype. This chain connects TRBV2 to TRBJ1-6; D is uncertain. Germline V gene sequence: CDR1 SNHLY, CDR2 FYNNEI. The CDR3 has 14 amino acids. The germline V and J ends were trimmed by 5 bases and 10 bases, with 15 bases remaining between them. CDR3 coding DNA: TGTGCCAGCAGTCCCGGAGTTTCAACATCACCCCTCCACTTT. Protein: CASSPGVSTSPLHF.

In this sample, this clonotype turned up a few times. The rearrangement joins TRBV27 to TRBJ2-2; weak D call: TRBD1 (6 bases). Germline V CDR1 and CDR2: MNHEY, SMNVEV (reference sequence). The V and J ends lost 8 bases and 1 base respectively, with 11 bases between them. The CDR3 is made up of 14 amino acids. Here the CDR3 DNA reads TGTGCCAGCCGCAAGGGACAGAACACCGGGGAGCTGTTTTTT. Protein: CASRKGQNTGELFF.

This clonotype was counted only a few times. This sequence joins TRBV2 and TRBJ2-7; no reliable D call. This CDR3 has 12 amino acids. Trimming cost V 3 bases and J 2 bases, with 5 bases left between them. CDR1 SNHLY and CDR2 FYNNEI come from the germline V gene. This CDR3 is CASSDSAYEQYF. CDR3 coding DNA: TGTGCCAGCAGTGACTCAGCCTACGAGCAGTACTTC.

In its sample, this clonotype was seen many times. The rearrangement joins TRBV5-5 to TRBJ2-3; 8 bases are a match to TRBD1. The CDR3 has 16 amino acids. Trimming removed 0 bases from V and 3 bases from J; junction bases left unmatched: 6. CDR1 is SGHKS, CDR2 YYEKEE, per germline (reference sequence). The chain's CDR3 is CASSLAGTGQTDTQYF. Here the CDR3 DNA reads TGTGCCAGCAGCTTGGCCGGGACAGGCCAAACAGATACGCAGTATTTT. Drawing the rest from reference TRBV5-5 and TRBJ2-3, the complete variable domain is DAGVTQSPTHLIKTRGQQVTLRCSPISGHKSVSWYQQVLGQGPQFIFQYYEKEERGRGNFPDRFSARQFPNYSSELNVNALLLGDSALYLCASSLAGTGQTDTQYFGPGTRLTVL.

This clonotype was picked up many times. The chain employs TRBV28 and TRBJ2-7; 8 positions match TRBD1. The V and J ends lost 6 bases and 7 bases, in that order; junction bases with no gene match: 11. This CDR3 is built from 14 residues. Germline V gives CDR1 MDHEN, CDR2 SYDVKM. The CDR3 DNA follows: TGTGCCAGCAGCGCGGGACAGGAGACTTCTGAGCAGTACTTC. Encoded protein: CASSAGQETSEQYF.

The chain joins TRBV6-6 to TRBJ1-5; no firm D call. Germline V lookup: CDR1 MNHNY, CDR2 SVGAGI (reference sequence). V dropped 4 bases and J dropped 15 bases, with 10 bases sitting between them. The CDR3 extends over 10 amino acids. The CDR3 DNA follows: TGTGCCAGCAGTTTCCCCCTCCTGCATTTT. Protein product: CASSFPLLHF.

This clonotype was recorded many times. The genes are TRBV2 and TRBJ2-3; the D gene is possibly TRBD2 (6 bases). Germline loops: CDR1 SNHLY, CDR2 FYNNEI. The CDR3 consists of 15 residues. V lost 3 bases and J 0 bases, leaving 10 bases between the germline ends. The chain's CDR3 is CASSDALASTDTQYF. The CDR3 bases are TGTGCCAGCAGTGACGCACTAGCTAGCACAGATACGCAGTATTTT.

This clonotype turned up a few times. The chain couples TRBV12-3 or TRBV12-4 to TRBJ1-1, with 9 positions matching TRBD1. Unmatched junction bases numbered 8, after V lost 1 base and J lost 11 bases. This CDR3 is 14 amino acids long. This CDR3 reads CASSLVGQGGGAFF. The CDR3, as DNA: TGTGCCAGCAGTTTAGTGGGACAGGGAGGAGGGGCTTTCTTT.

This clonotype has at least ten counts. The rearrangement joins TRBV5-4 to TRBJ1-1; D ambiguous. The germline CDR1 and CDR2 sequences are SGHNT and YYREEE (reference sequence). This CDR3 comprises 15 residues. The V gene lost 0 bases and the J gene lost 10 bases, with 19 bases spanning the gap. This chain's CDR3 is CASSLGSETIMGAFF. The CDR3 nucleotides read TGTGCCAGCAGCTTGGGCTCAGAGACTATAATGGGAGCTTTCTTT. The entire variable domain, with the rest obtained from reference TRBV5-4 and TRBJ1-1, is as follows: ETGVTQSPTHLIKTRGQQVTLRCSSQSGHNTVSWYQQALGQGPQFIFQYYREEENGRGNFPPRFSGLQFPNYSSELNVNALELDDSALYLCASSLGSETIMGAFFGQGTRLTVV.

This clonotype has a count of ten or more. The V gene is TRBV12-2, the J gene TRBJ2-7; TRBD2, the D gene given by the table, was not confirmed from the DNA. TRBV12-2 is a known pseudogene. This CDR3 has 17 amino acids. The CDR3 protein is CASRPGFSGRGSYEQYF. The CDR3 nucleotides are TGTGCAAGTCGCCCAGGTTTCAGCGGGAGAGGGTCCTACGAGCAGTACTTC.

This clonotype occurred a few times. The V and J genes are TRBV12-3 or TRBV12-4 and TRBJ2-7, with 7 bases lining up with TRBD1. This CDR3 is built from 13 residues. V shed 6 bases, J shed 3 bases, and the junction held 5 bases outside the gene matches. The CDR3 bases are TGTGCCAGCAGGAACACAGGGGACTACGAGCAGTACTTC. It is translated as CASRNTGDYEQYF.

Many counts were recorded for this clonotype. CDR3 loop: CASSLLAEETQYF. CDR3 bases: TGCGCCAGCAGCTTACTAGCGGAAGAGACCCAGTACTTC. The V and J genes are TRBV5-1 and TRBJ2-5, with 8 bases lining up with TRBD2. CDR1 is SGHRS, CDR2 YFSETQ, per germline. This CDR3 contains 13 residues. After removal of 2 bases from V and 3 bases from J, the junction contained 0 bases not matched to a gene.

The sample holds many counts of this clonotype. CDR3 sequence (DNA): TGCGCCAGCAGCCAAACTAGCGGGCGCTACAATGAGCAGTTCTTC. Its protein product is CASSQTSGRYNEQFF. V gene TRBV4-3 combines with J gene TRBJ2-1, with TRBD2 matching over 9 bases. The germline V gene encodes CDR1 LGHNA and CDR2 YSLEER. The CDR3 contains 15 residues. With V trimmed by 2 bases and J by 3 bases, 2 bases remained unmatched.

A word on this clonotype: A read error is possible here, since a much larger clone lies one base away. The chain employs TRBV13 and TRBJ2-3, with a possible D match to TRBD2 (6 bases). V was pared by 3 bases and J by 2 bases, with 21 bases between. In germline, CDR1 is PRHDT, CDR2 FYEKMQ (reference sequence). This CDR3 region has 18 residues. The CDR3 region is CASSFADTGTGATDTQYF. The CDR3 coding sequence is TGTGCCAGCAGCTTTGCGGACACCGGGACTGGCGCCACAGATACGCAGTATTTT.

The chain combines TRBV29-1 with TRBJ2-7; 11 nucleotides align to TRBD2. The CDR3 is made up of 12 amino acids. Per the germline V gene, CDR1 is SQVTM and CDR2 is ANQGSEA. CDR3 loop: CAALGTSGEQYF. CDR3 DNA sequence: TGCGCAGCGTTAGGGACTAGCGGAGAGCAGTACTTC.

In nucleotides, the CDR3 is TGCAGCGTGGGGACTAGATGGGTCAATGAGCAGTTCTTC. Protein sequence: CSVGTRWVNEQFF. The chain uses TRBV29-1 and TRBJ2-1, with 8 nucleotides matching TRBD2. This CDR3 is 13 amino acids long. CDR1 is SQVTM, CDR2 ANQGSEA, per germline. V shed 6 bases, J shed 6 bases, and the junction held 7 bases outside the gene matches.

The chain employs TRBV7-9 and TRBJ1-2; TRBD1 is a possible D gene (5 bases). CDR1 is SEHNR and CDR2 is FQNEAQ in the germline V gene (reference sequence). V lost 1 base and J lost 0, with 15 bases in between. The CDR3 is 17 residues long. The CDR3 is CASSLVRTSLSNYGYTF. In nucleotides, the CDR3 is TGTGCCAGCAGCTTAGTACGGACATCTCTTTCTAACTATGGCTACACCTTC.

This clonotype was seen a handful of times. Written as DNA, the CDR3 is TGTGCCAGTAGTATAGGGGGACACCGGGAGGCCCTCCACTTT. Residues: CASSIGGHREALHF. This chain connects TRBV19 to TRBJ1-6; D possibly corresponds to TRBD1 (6 bases). Germline assignment: CDR1 LNHDA and CDR2 SQIVND (reference sequence). Deletions cut 1 base from V and 14 bases from J, with 15 bases between. The CDR3 is 14 amino acids. Variable domain in full (rest from reference TRBV19 and TRBJ1-6): DGGITQSPKYLFRKEGQNVTLSCEQNLNHDAMYWYRQDPGQGLRLIYYSQIVNDFQKGDIAEGYSVSREKKESFPLTVTSAQKNPTAFYLCASSIGGHREALHFGNGTRLTVT.

V is TRBV29-1 and J is TRBJ2-6, with D tentatively TRBD1 (6 bases). The CDR3 sequence is 14 residues long. Germline CDR1 and CDR2: SQVTM and ANQGSEA. The V end lost 5 bases, the J end lost 6 bases, and 14 bases lay between the germline ends. CDR3 in DNA: TGCAGCGTTACGGACAGTACAGAGGCCAACGTCCTGACTTTC. Amino acid sequence: CSVTDSTEANVLTF.

There are many counts of this clonotype. The gene calls are TRBV7-2 and TRBJ2-7; 7 nucleotides match TRBD2. Germline CDR1 reads SGHTA; CDR2 reads FQGNSA. This CDR3 has 13 residues. V trimming: 4 bases; J trimming: 3 bases; junction bases outside the gene matches: 3. CDR3 in DNA: TGTGCCAGCAGCTCCCAGCGGGACTACGAGCAGTACTTC. The encoded protein is CASSSQRDYEQYF.